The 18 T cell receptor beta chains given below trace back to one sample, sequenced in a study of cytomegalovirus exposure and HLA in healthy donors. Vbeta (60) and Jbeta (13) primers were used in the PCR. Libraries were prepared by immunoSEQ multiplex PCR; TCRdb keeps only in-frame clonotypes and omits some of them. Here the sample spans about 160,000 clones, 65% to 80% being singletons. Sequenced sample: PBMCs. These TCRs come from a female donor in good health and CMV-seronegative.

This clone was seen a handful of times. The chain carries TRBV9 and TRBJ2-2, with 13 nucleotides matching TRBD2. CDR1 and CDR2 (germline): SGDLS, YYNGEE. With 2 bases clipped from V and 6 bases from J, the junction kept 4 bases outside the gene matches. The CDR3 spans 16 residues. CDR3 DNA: TGTGCCAGCAGCGTCGGGACTAGCGGGGATCCCGGGGAGCTGTTTTTT. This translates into CASSVGTSGDPGELFF.

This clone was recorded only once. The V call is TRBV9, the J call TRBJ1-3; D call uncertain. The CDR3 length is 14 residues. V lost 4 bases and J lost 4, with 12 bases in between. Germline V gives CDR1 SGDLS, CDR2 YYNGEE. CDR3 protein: CASSPTISGNTIYF. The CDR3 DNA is TGTGCCAGCAGCCCCACTATAAGCGGAAACACCATATATTTT. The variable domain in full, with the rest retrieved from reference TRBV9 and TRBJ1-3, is DSGVTQTPKHLITATGQRVTLRCSPRSGDLSVYWYQQSLDQGLQFLIQYYNGEERAKGNILERFSAQQFPDLHSELNLSSLELGDSALYFCASSPTISGNTIYFGEGSWLTVV.

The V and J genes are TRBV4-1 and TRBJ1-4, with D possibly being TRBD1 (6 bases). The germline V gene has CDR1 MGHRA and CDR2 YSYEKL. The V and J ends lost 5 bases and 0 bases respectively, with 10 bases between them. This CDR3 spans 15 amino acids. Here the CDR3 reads CASSFRQATNEKLFF. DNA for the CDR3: TGCGCCAGCAGCTTCCGACAGGCAACTAATGAAAAACTGTTTTTT.

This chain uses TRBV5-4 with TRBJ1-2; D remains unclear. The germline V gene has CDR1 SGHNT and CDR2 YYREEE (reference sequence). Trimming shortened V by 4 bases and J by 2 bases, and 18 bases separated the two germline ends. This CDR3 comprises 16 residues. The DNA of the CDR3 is TGTGCCAGCAGCGTGAATGGCCGAGGGAAAAACTATGGCTACACCTTC. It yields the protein CASSVNGRGKNYGYTF.

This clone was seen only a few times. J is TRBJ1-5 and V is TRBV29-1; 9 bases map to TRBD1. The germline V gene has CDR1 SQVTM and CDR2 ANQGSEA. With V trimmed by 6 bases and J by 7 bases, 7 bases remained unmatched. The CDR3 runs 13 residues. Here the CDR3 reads CSVGQGVSQPQHF. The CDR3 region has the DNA TGCAGCGTGGGACAGGGAGTGAGCCAGCCCCAGCATTTT. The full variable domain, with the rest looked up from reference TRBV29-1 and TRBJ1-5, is SAVISQKPSRDICQRGTSLTIQCQVDSQVTMMFWYRQQPGQSLTLIATANQGSEATYESGFVIDKFPISRPNLTFSTLTVSNMSPEDSSIYLCSVGQGVSQPQHFGDGTRLSIL.

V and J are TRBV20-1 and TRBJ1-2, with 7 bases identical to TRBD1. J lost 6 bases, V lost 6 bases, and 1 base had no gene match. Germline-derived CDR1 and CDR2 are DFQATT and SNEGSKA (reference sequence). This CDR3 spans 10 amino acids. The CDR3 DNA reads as TGCAGTGCCGGACAGGATGGCTACACCTTC. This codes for CSAGQDGYTF.

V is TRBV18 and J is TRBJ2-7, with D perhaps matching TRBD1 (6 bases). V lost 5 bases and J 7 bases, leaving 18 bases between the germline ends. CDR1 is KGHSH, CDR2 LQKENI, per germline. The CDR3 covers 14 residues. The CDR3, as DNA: TGTGCCAGCTCATCGACAGGACCCCTTGGTGAGCAGTACTTC. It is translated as CASSSTGPLGEQYF.

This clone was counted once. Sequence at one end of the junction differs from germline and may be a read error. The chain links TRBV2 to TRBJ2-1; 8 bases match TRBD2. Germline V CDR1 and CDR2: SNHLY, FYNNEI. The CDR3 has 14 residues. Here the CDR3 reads CTSSEWSGSPEQFF. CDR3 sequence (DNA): TGTACCAGCAGTGAATGGAGCGGGAGTCCCGAGCAGTTCTTC.

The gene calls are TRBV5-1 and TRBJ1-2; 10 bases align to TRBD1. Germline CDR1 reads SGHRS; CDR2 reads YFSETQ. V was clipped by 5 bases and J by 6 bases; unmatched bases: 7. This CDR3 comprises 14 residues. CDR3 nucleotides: TGCGCCAGCAGGAAGTCCGGGACAGGGGATGGCTACACCTTC. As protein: CASRKSGTGDGYTF.

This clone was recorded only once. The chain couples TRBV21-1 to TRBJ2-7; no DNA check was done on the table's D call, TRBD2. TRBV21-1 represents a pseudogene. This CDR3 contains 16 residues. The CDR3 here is CASPRVAGGPPYEQYF. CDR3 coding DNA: TGTGCCAGCCCCCGGGTAGCGGGGGGGCCCCCCTACGAGCAGTACTTC.

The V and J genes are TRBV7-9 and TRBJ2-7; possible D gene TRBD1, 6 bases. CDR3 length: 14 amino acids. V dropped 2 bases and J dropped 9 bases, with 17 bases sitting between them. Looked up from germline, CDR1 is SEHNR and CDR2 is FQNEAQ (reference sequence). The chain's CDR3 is CASSLSDSLKGQYF. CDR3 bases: TGTGCCAGCAGCTTATCGGACAGTCTGAAAGGGCAGTACTTC.

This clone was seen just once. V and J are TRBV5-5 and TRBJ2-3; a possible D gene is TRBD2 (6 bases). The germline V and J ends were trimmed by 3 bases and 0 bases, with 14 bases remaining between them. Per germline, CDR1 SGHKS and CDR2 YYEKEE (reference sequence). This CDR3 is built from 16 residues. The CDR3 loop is CASSSSANPSTDTQYF. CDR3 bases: TGTGCCAGCAGCTCTAGCGCAAATCCTAGCACAGATACGCAGTATTTT. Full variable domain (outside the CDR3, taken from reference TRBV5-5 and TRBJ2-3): DAGVTQSPTHLIKTRGQQVTLRCSPISGHKSVSWYQQVLGQGPQFIFQYYEKEERGRGNFPDRFSARQFPNYSSELNVNALLLGDSALYLCASSSSANPSTDTQYFGPGTRLTVL.

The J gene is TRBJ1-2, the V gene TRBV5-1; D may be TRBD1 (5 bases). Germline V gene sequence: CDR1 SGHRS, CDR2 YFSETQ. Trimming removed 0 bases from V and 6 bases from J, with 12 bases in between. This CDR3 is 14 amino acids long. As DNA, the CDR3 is TGCGCCAGCAGCTTGGTGGTGGGAGGGGATGGCTACACCTTC. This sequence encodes CASSLVVGGDGYTF.

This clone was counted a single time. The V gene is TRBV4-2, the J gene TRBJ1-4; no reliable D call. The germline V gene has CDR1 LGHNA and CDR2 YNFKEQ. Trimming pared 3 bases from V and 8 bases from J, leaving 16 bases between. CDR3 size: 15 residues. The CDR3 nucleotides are TGTGCCAGCAGCCAGGTGAATAATGGCGGCGAAAAACTGTTTTTT. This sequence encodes CASSQVNNGGEKLFF.

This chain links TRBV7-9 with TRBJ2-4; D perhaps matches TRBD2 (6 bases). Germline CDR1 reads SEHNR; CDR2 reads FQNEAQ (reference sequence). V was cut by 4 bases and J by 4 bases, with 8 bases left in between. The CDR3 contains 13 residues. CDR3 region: CASSSRGKNIQYF. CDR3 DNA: TGTGCCAGCAGCTCCCGGGGGAAAAACATTCAGTACTTC.

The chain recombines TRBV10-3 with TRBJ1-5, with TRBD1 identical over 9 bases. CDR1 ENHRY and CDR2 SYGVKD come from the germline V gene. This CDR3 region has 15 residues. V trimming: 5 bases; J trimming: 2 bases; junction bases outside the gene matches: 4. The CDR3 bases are TGTGCCATCAGTCAGGACAGGGGCGGCAATCAGCCCCAGCATTTT. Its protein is CAISQDRGGNQPQHF.

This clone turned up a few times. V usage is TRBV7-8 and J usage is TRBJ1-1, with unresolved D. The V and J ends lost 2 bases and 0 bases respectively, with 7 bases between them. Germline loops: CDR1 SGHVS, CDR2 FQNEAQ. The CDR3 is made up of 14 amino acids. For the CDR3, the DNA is TGTGCCAGCAGCTTACGCGCGATGAACACTGAAGCTTTCTTT. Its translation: CASSLRAMNTEAFF.

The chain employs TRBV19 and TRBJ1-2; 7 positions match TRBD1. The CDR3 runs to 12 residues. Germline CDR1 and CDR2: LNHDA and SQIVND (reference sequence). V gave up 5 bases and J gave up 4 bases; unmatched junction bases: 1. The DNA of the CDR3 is TGTGCCAGTAGTCGGGACAGCTATGGCTACACCTTC. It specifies CASSRDSYGYTF.